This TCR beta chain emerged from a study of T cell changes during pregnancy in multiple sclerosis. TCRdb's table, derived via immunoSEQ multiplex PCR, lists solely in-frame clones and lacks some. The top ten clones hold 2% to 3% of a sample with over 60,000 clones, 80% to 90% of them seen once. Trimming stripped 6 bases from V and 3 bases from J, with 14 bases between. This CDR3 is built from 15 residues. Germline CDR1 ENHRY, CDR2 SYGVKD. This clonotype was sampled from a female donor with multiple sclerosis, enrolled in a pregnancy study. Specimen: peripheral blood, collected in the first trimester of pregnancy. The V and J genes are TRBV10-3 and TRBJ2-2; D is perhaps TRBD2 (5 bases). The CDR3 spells CAIRALSGDTGELFF. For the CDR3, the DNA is TGTGCCATCAGGGCTCTAAGCGGAGACACCGGGGAGCTGTTTTTT.